Each of the 22 T cell receptor beta chains below was sequenced from the same sample in a study of persistence of HIV-infected CD4 T cells. The antigens these receptors bind are not known. An overlapping HIV-1 Gag peptide pool stimulated these cells at 0.85 to 1 ug/peptide/mL. CD40L-negative CD69-negative CD45RO-high memory CD4+ T cells were sorted as populations depleted of antigen-responding cells. This was the immunoSEQ version 4 assay in survey mode. The protocol was immunoSEQ multiplex PCR, while the TCRdb copy is restricted to in-frame clones and leaves out a portion. Among approximately 65,000 clones listed, roughly 77% were seen once. The source material was CD4+ T cells sorted from PBMCs after approximately 19-hour stimulation, sampled from a patient who received antiretroviral therapy. These receptors were taken from an adult man with HIV who was CMV-seropositive.

The rearrangement links TRBV6-5 to TRBJ1-3; a possible D gene is TRBD1 (5 bases). V was trimmed by 5 bases and J by 4 bases, leaving 12 bases between them. Germline V gene sequence: CDR1 MNHEY, CDR2 SVGAGI. CDR3 length equals 14 residues. In nucleotides, the CDR3 is TGTGCCAGCAGTACCAGAGAGGGGGGAAACACCATATATTTT. Amino acid sequence: CASSTREGGNTIYF.

The chain links TRBV6-6 to TRBJ1-2, with D possibly being TRBD1 (6 bases). V was shortened by 6 bases and J by 6 bases, with 14 bases between the two germline ends. Germline V gives CDR1 MNHNY, CDR2 SVGAGI (reference sequence). The CDR3 has 13 residues. The CDR3: CASSPGTPNGYTF. DNA for the CDR3: TGTGCCAGCAGCCCTGGGACACCGAATGGCTACACCTTC.

This clone was seen a few times. This sequence joins TRBV27 and TRBJ1-5, with D unresolved. The ends were cut back, 7 bases at V and 6 bases at J, with 19 bases in the middle. The germline gives CDR1 MNHEY, CDR2 SMNVEV (reference sequence). The CDR3 covers 15 residues. The CDR3 DNA sequence: TGTGCCAGCAAACCTCTGCCGGGCGAAACTCAGCCCCAGCATTTT. Its protein product is CASKPLPGETQPQHF.

This chain connects TRBV5-1 to TRBJ2-1; 8 bases agree with TRBD2. The V segment lost 4 bases and the J segment 0 bases; nucleotides outside the gene matches: 3. Germline-derived CDR1 and CDR2 are SGHRS and YFSETQ. This CDR3 contains 15 residues. The CDR3 DNA follows: TGCGCCAGCAGCCCAGCGGGGGTCTCCTACAATGAGCAGTTCTTC. Protein product: CASSPAGVSYNEQFF.

J is TRBJ1-2 and V is TRBV25-1, with unresolved D. The germline CDR1 and CDR2 sequences are MGHDK and SYGVNS. This CDR3 is built from 12 residues. Trimming removed 8 bases from V and 7 bases from J, with 14 bases in between. As DNA, the CDR3 is TGTGCCAGCCTGTCCTCCGCTCGTGGCTACACCTTC. It is translated as CASLSSARGYTF.

V and J are TRBV20-1 and TRBJ2-7; 10 nucleotides line up with TRBD1. This CDR3 is built from 15 residues. The germline V gene has CDR1 DFQATT and CDR2 SNEGSKA (reference sequence). Trimming at V came to 6 bases and at J to 5 bases, leaving 13 bases not matched to a gene. Here the CDR3 DNA reads TGCAGTGCGAGTAGGCGGGACAGGGGCCTCCACGAGCAGTACTTC. The encoded protein is CSASRRDRGLHEQYF.

This clone is categorized as medium-sized. In nucleotides, the CDR3 is TGTGCCAGCAGACTCCAGGGGGCAGGTGGAAACACCATATATTTT. This codes for CASRLQGAGGNTIYF. V gene TRBV28 combines with J gene TRBJ1-3, with 8 nucleotides matching TRBD1. CDR1 MDHEN and CDR2 SYDVKM come from the germline V gene. The CDR3 spans 15 residues. V was clipped by 6 bases and J by 3 bases; unmatched bases: 7.

The chain couples TRBV7-2 to TRBJ1-5; D remains ambiguous. The CDR3 runs 15 residues. The V end lost 0 bases, the J end lost 4 bases, and 10 bases lay between the germline ends. The germline gives CDR1 SGHTA, CDR2 FQGNSA. In nucleotides, the CDR3 is TGTGCCAGCAGCTTAGCTTGGGCAGATAATCAGCCCCAGCATTTT. Amino acids: CASSLAWADNQPQHF.

This chain connects TRBV25-1 to TRBJ2-7; no clear D. Germline loops: CDR1 MGHDK, CDR2 SYGVNS. The CDR3 sequence is 12 residues long. V was shortened by 4 bases and J by 3 bases, with 7 bases between the two germline ends. Here the CDR3 DNA reads TGTGCCAGCAGTGCAGACGGCTACGAGCAGTACTTC. Translated: CASSADGYEQYF.

This clone is a singleton in its sample. The same CDR3 also results from other DNA sequences found in this sample. The V and J genes are TRBV3-1 (or the pseudogene TRBV3-2) and TRBJ1-4; 8 positions match TRBD1. Germline-derived CDR1 and CDR2 are LGHDT and YNNKEL (reference sequence). There are 15 residues in the CDR3. Unmatched junction bases numbered 5, after V lost 4 bases and J lost 4 bases. CDR3 DNA sequence: TGTGCCAGCAGCCTACTGACAGGGGTTAATGAAAAACTGTTTTTT. Translated: CASSLLTGVNEKLFF.

J is TRBJ2-1 and V is TRBV19, with D tentatively TRBD2 (6 bases). Trimming pared 4 bases from V and 10 bases from J, leaving 14 bases between. CDR1 is LNHDA and CDR2 is SQIVND in the germline V gene (reference sequence). The CDR3 runs 13 residues. CDR3 coding DNA: TGTGCCAGTAGTACCGGGGGTCGGGGCGAGCAGTTCTTC. This codes for CASSTGGRGEQFF.

The CDR3: CASSGQVNQPQHF. In DNA form, the CDR3 reads TGTGCCAGCAGCGGACAGGTAAATCAGCCCCAGCATTTT. The chain carries TRBV6-5 and TRBJ1-5; TRBD1 matches at 7 bases. The V and J ends lost 6 bases and 4 bases, in that order; junction bases with no gene match: 3. Per germline, CDR1 MNHEY and CDR2 SVGAGI. The CDR3 is 13 residues long.

The chain recombines TRBV19 with TRBJ2-7, with TRBD1 identical over 7 bases. The CDR3 extends over 15 amino acids. Germline CDR1 and CDR2: LNHDA and SQIVND (reference sequence). The V segment lost 0 bases and the J segment 2 bases; nucleotides outside the gene matches: 4. The CDR3 coding sequence is TGTGCCAGTAGTATAGACGGGACAGCCGCCTACGAGCAGTACTTC. It encodes CASSIDGTAAYEQYF.

This clone was detected only once. The rearrangement links TRBV19 to TRBJ1-2; 8 bases line up with TRBD1. V shed 6 bases and J 4 bases; nucleotides not matched to a gene: 1. The CDR3 extends over 12 amino acids. Germline values: CDR1 LNHDA, CDR2 SQIVND (reference sequence). Written as DNA, the CDR3 is TGTGCCAGTAGAGACAGGGGCTATGGCTACACCTTC. This gives the protein CASRDRGYGYTF. The full variable domain, with the rest looked up from reference TRBV19 and TRBJ1-2, is DGGITQSPKYLFRKEGQNVTLSCEQNLNHDAMYWYRQDPGQGLRLIYYSQIVNDFQKGDIAEGYSVSREKKESFPLTVTSAQKNPTAFYLCASRDRGYGYTFGSGTRLTVV.

The rearrangement uses TRBV11-2 and TRBJ1-1; D is unclear. V was trimmed by 2 bases and J by 0 bases, leaving 10 bases between them. The CDR3 is 15 residues long. Germline lookup yields CDR1 SGHAT and CDR2 FQNNGV. The CDR3: CASSLKRVLNTEAFF. The CDR3 bases are TGTGCCAGCAGCTTAAAACGGGTCCTGAACACTGAAGCTTTCTTT.

The chain uses TRBV3-1 (or the pseudogene TRBV3-2) and TRBJ2-1; 10 bases are shared with TRBD2. This CDR3 comprises 18 residues. Looked up from germline, CDR1 is LGHDT and CDR2 is YNNKEL (reference sequence). V lost 1 base, J lost 3 bases, and 9 bases stayed unmatched. The CDR3 nucleotides read TGTGCCAGCAGCCAAGGGGGTAGCGGGGGGTCGCTCTACAATGAGCAGTTCTTC. This encodes CASSQGGSGGSLYNEQFF.

This clone turned up a few times. This chain uses TRBV19 with TRBJ2-1; D possibly corresponds to TRBD2 (6 bases). There are 15 residues in the CDR3. V was pared by 5 bases and J by 4 bases, with 15 bases between. CDR1 and CDR2 (germline): LNHDA, SQIVND (reference sequence). DNA for the CDR3: TGTGCCAGTAGTTGGAGGGTAACGACTTACAATGAGCAGTTCTTC. Its translation is CASSWRVTTYNEQFF.

This clone was picked up a small number of times. V gene TRBV7-9 combines with J gene TRBJ2-3; tentatively, D is TRBD2 (5 bases). V was shortened by 5 bases and J by 6 bases, with 18 bases between the two germline ends. The CDR3 is made up of 15 amino acids. Germline loops: CDR1 SEHNR, CDR2 FQNEAQ (reference sequence). The chain's CDR3 is CASSPIGITGDTQYF. The CDR3 region has the DNA TGTGCCAGCAGCCCCATAGGGATTACGGGGGATACGCAGTATTTT.

The V gene is TRBV9, the J gene TRBJ1-2; D is unresolved. Trimming pared 4 bases from V and 4 bases from J, leaving 14 bases between. CDR1 and CDR2 (germline): SGDLS, YYNGEE. CDR3 length: 14 amino acids. The CDR3 is CASSPPGDRYGYTF. As DNA, the CDR3 is TGTGCCAGCAGCCCACCAGGTGACCGCTATGGCTACACCTTC.

The chain carries TRBV5-1 and TRBJ1-4; D might be TRBD1 (5 bases). Germline V gives CDR1 SGHRS, CDR2 YFSETQ. The CDR3 covers 14 residues. V lost 0 bases and J 5 bases, leaving 8 bases between the germline ends. The CDR3 region is CASSLGQSNEKLFF. In DNA form, the CDR3 reads TGCGCCAGCAGCTTGGGACAGTCCAATGAAAAACTGTTTTTT.

The CDR3 region is CASSLGGLAGSVYNEQFF. In DNA form, the CDR3 reads TGCGCCAGCAGCTTGGGGGGACTAGCGGGTTCGGTCTACAATGAGCAGTTCTTC. The chain employs TRBV5-1 and TRBJ2-1, with 12 bases lining up with TRBD2. CDR3 length: 18 residues. CDR1 SGHRS and CDR2 YFSETQ come from the germline V gene. V was pared by 0 bases and J by 3 bases, with 7 bases of the junction left unmatched.

The chain recombines TRBV6-4 with TRBJ1-5; D possibly corresponds to TRBD1 (5 bases). Germline loops: CDR1 MRHNA, CDR2 SNTAGT. V dropped 4 bases and J dropped 10 bases, with 14 bases sitting between them. The CDR3 has 13 residues. CDR3 protein: CASSVGLGTPQHF. Here the CDR3 DNA reads TGTGCCAGCAGTGTGGGACTGGGTACTCCCCAGCATTTT.